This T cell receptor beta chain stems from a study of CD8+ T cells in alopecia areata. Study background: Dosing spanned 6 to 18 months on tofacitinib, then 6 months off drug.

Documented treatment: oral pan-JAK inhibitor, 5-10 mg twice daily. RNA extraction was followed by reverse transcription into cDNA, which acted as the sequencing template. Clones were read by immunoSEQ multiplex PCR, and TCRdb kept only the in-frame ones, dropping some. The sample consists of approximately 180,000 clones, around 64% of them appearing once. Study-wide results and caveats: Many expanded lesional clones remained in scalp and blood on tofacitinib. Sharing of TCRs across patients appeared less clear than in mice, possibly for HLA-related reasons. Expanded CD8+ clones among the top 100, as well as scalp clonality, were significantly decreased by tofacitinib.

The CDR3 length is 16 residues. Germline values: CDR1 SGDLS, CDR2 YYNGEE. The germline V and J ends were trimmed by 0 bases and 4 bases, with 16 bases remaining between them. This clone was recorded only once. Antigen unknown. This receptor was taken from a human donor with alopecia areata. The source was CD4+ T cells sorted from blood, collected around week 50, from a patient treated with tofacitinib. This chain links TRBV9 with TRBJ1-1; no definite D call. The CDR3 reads CASSVGPSGKGTEAFF. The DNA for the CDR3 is TGTGCCAGCAGCGTAGGCCCCTCCGGAAAGGGCACTGAAGCTTTCTTT.